What follows is one T cell receptor beta chain and its context. Only a few counts were recorded for this clonotype. Its antigen has not been determined. No base qualities exist here, and no much larger clone lies one base off it. The data originate from a study of response to subunit inactivated influenza vaccine (dated by TCRdb to between 2017 and 2018). Study-level background: The study used deep quantitative T cell receptor repertoire profiling to track responses to a trivalent subunit inactivated influenza vaccine.

Libraries were constructed by RT-PCR. For sequencing, an Illumina HiSeq 2500 was employed. TCRdb applied fastp at Q25 and MiXCR to the public reads, then kept only in-frame beta chains. Records with the same CDR3 protein are collapsed into one entry carrying the most frequent genes and DNA. Here the sample has approximately 520,000 distinct CDR3 sequences; 15% to 20% occur a single time. The ten largest clones capture roughly 3% of the sample. V ends up 2 bases short and J 1 base short, with an unmatched junction base count of 6. Reading from cysteine to phenylalanine, the CDR3 counts 15 amino acids. Here the CDR3 DNA is all that survives: 45 bases in frame from base 1. Per the germline V gene (reference sequence), DFQATT is the CDR1 and SNEGSKA is the CDR2. The paper as a whole reports these results and caveats: The authors proposed that each seasonal influenza vaccination may bring in only a limited number of new T cells.

Recombination connected TRBV20-1 to TRBJ2-3; 7 middle bases align to TRBD1. The sample consisted of CD4+ T cells sorted from PBMCs, taken about 23 months after vaccination. The receptor's source is a man between 50 and 75 years old who received an inactivated influenza vaccine. Donor details come from another sample of the same person, matched by shared clones. The nucleotides are TGCAGTGCTAGACAACCGACAGGGCGCACAGATACGCAGTATTTT. Its protein is CSARQPTGRTDTQYF.